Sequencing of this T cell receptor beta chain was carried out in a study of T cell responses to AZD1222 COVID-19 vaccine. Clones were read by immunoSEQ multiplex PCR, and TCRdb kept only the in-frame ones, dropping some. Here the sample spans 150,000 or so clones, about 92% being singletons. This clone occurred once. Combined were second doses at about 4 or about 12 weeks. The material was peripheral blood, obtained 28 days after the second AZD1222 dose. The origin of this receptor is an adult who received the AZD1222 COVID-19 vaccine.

The CDR3 sequence: CASSQDWDGGQYF. Here the CDR3 DNA reads TGCGCCAGCAGCCAGGACTGGGACGGAGGGCAGTACTTC. This chain joins TRBV4-1 and TRBJ2-7; the D call may be TRBD1 or TRBD2 (5 bases each). This CDR3 spans 13 amino acids. V was pared by 3 bases and J by 9 bases, with 15 bases between. Germline V CDR1 and CDR2: MGHRA, YSYEKL.